Below, one T cell receptor beta chain is given with its context. This entry comes from a study of T cell responses to AZD1222 COVID-19 vaccine. The CDR3 is made up of 16 amino acids. Measured with immunoSEQ multiplex PCR; TCRdb has only the in-frame clones, and not every one. The sample holds some 140,000 clones; about 87% are singletons and the top ten take roughly 6%. This chain links TRBV21-1 with TRBJ2-3; the DNA was not compared with TRBD1, the D call given in the table. TRBV21-1 is designated a pseudogene. This clonotype was obtained from an adult in good health. This sample comprised peripheral blood, obtained on day 0 of AZD1222 vaccination. In DNA form, the CDR3 reads TGTGCCAGCAGCAAAGAAAACAGGGCCTCCACAGATACGCAGTATTTT. This sequence encodes CASSKENRASTDTQYF.